Sequencing of this TCR beta chain was carried out in a study of T cells after somatic rescue of genetic block (dated by TCRdb to the early 2020s). Regarding the research as a whole: What the study looked at was long-term robustness, specifically in a T-cell system that came about through somatic rescue of a genetic block in T-cell development.

As to this clone: What antigen it recognizes has not been identified. One base away there is no much larger clone; base qualities are not given.

The trim is 1 base for V and 0 bases for J, with a gap of 5 bases between the germline ends. The CDR3 measures 14 amino acids from cysteine to phenylalanine. Just the 42-base CDR3 DNA is kept, in frame starting at base 1. The germline V gene provides CDR1 SGHRS and CDR2 YFSETQ. Preparation of the library involved the immunoSEQ multiplex PCR assay. TCRdb mirrors the immuneACCESS table, restricted to in-frame sequences. Some clones are absent from its copies; in checked studies, under half trace to an unresolved V gene, and the reason for the others is unknown. The table for this sample lists about 72,000 clones; roughly 90% of them were counted only once. The ten largest clonotypes hold approximately 3% of the sample.

This receptor was identified in a man aged 25-40 years. The chain uses TRBV5-1 and TRBJ2-1; no D gene is confidently identified. The sequencing input was peripheral blood mononuclear cells (PBMCs). The nucleotides read TGCGCCAGCAGCTTGACCAGCTCCTACAATGAGCAGTTCTTC. Its protein product is CASSLTSSYNEQFF.